The clone carrying this TCR beta chain was observed a single time. This CDR3 spans 11 amino acids. Trimming pared 2 bases from V and 6 bases from J, leaving 1 base between. Per germline, CDR1 LGHDT and CDR2 YNNKEL (reference sequence). The record originates from a study of T cell responses to AZD1222 COVID-19 vaccine. Only in-frame clones appear in the TCRdb table, and some are missing; sequencing was by immunoSEQ multiplex PCR. This sample has 150,000 to 200,000 clones, with less than 95% found just once. This sequence joins TRBV3-1 (or the pseudogene TRBV3-2) and TRBJ2-2; D remains unclear. Sequenced material: peripheral blood, taken 28 days after the second AZD1222 dose. The clonotype was recovered from an adult who received the AZD1222 COVID-19 vaccine. The CDR3 spells CASSQSGELFF. In DNA form, the CDR3 reads TGTGCCAGCAGCCAATCCGGGGAGCTGTTTTTT.